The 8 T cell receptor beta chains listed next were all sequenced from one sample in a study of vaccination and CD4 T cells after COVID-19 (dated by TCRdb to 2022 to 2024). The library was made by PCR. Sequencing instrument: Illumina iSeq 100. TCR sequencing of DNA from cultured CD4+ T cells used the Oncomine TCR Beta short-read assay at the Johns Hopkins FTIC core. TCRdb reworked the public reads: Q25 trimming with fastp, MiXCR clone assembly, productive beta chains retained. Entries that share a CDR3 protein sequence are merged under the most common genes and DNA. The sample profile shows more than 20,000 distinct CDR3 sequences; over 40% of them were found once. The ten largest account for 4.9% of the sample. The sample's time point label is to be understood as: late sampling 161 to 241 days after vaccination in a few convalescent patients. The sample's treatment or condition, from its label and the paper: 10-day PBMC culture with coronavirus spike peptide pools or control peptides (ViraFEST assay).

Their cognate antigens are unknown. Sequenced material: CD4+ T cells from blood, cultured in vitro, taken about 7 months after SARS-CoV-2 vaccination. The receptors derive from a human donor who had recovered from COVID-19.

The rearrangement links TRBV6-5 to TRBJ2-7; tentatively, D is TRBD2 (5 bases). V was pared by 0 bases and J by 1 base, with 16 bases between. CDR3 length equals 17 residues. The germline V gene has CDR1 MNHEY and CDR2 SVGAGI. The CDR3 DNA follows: TGTGCCAGCAGTTACTCTAGGTCGAGGGCGGAGTCCTACGAGCAGTACTTC. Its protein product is CASSYSRSRAESYEQYF.

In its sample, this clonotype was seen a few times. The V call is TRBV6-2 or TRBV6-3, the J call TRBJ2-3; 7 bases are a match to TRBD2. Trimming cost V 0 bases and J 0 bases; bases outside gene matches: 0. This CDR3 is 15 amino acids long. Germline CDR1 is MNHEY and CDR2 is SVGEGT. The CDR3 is CASSYSSGSTDTQYF. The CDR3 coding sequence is TGTGCCAGCAGTTACTCTAGCGGGAGCACAGATACGCAGTATTTT.

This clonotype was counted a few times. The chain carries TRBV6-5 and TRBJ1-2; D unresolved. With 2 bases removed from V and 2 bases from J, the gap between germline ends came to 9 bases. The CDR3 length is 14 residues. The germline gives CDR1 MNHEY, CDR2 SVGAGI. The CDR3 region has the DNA TGTGCCAGCAGTTACCCAGGTGGGAACTATGGCTACACCTTC. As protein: CASSYPGGNYGYTF.

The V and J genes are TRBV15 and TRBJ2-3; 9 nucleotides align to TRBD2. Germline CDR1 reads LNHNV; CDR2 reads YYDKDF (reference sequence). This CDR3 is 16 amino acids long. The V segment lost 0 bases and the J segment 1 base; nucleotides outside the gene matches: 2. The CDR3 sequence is CATSRDRTSGTDTQYF. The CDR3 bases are TGTGCCACCAGCAGAGATCGGACTAGCGGCACAGATACGCAGTATTTT.

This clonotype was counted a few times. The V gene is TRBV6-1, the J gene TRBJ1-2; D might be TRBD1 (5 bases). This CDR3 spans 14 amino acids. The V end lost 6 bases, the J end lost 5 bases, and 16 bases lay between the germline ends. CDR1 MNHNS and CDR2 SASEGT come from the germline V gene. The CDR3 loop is CASRPTGTLYGYTF. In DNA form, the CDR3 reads TGTGCCAGCAGACCTACAGGAACGCTGTATGGCTACACCTTC.

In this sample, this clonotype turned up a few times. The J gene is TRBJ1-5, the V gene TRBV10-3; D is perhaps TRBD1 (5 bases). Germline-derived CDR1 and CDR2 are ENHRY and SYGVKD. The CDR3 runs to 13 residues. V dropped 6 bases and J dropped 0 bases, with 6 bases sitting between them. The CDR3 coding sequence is TGTGCCATCAGGGGGGGTAGCAATCAGCCCCAGCATTTT. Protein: CAIRGGSNQPQHF.

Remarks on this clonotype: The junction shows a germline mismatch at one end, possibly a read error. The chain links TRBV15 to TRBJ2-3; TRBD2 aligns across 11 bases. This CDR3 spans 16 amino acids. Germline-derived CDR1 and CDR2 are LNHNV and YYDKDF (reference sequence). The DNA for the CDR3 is TGTGCCGCCAGCAGTTTACTAGCGGGAGGCACAGATACGCAGTATTTT. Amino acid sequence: CAASSLLAGGTDTQYF.

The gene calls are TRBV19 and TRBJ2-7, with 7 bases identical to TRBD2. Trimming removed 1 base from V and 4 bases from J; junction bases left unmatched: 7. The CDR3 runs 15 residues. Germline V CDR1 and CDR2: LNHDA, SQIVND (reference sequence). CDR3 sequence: CASSIVPAGRYEQYF. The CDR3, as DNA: TGTGCCAGTAGTATAGTGCCAGCGGGAAGATACGAGCAGTACTTC. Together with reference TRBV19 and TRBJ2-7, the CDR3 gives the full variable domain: DGGITQSPKYLFRKEGQNVTLSCEQNLNHDAMYWYRQDPGQGLRLIYYSQIVNDFQKGDIAEGYSVSREKKESFPLTVTSAQKNPTAFYLCASSIVPAGRYEQYFGPGTRLTVT.